The 19 T cell receptor beta chains below come from one sample, sequenced in a study of shared clonotypes between healthy human individuals. Terminally differentiated effector memory CD45RA+ cells were left out of the naive CD8 fraction, which was CD45RO-negative and positively selected for CCR7. Generated by immunoSEQ multiplex PCR, the TCRdb table keeps only in-frame clones and is missing some. The sample includes roughly 2.1 million clones, 85% to 95% of them seen just once. Source material: naive CD8+ T cells from PBMCs. The origin of the receptors is a man aged 18 to 30 in good health. Some clones in this sample may be carry-over from other donors' samples.

The CDR3 loop reads CASSPIRGERPGGYEQYF. The CDR3 nucleotides are TGTGCCAGCAGTCCAATACGTGGAGAAAGGCCGGGTGGCTACGAGCAGTACTTC. The genes are TRBV28 and TRBJ2-7; no definite D call. CDR3 size: 18 residues. Trimming removed 5 bases from V and 3 bases from J, with 26 bases in between. CDR1 and CDR2 from the germline V gene are MDHEN and SYDVKM.

The chain is built from TRBV5-3 and TRBJ2-1, with TRBD1 as a possible D gene (6 bases). TRBV5-3 belongs to the ORF category, with a function that is uncertain. V was trimmed by 2 bases and J by 6 bases, leaving 39 bases between them. The CDR3 consists of 23 residues. The CDR3 here is CARSFNPGHPMRGPDRRTNEQFF. CDR3 DNA: TGTGCCAGAAGCTTTAATCCGGGACACCCGATGAGGGGCCCCGACAGAAGAACCAATGAGCAGTTCTTC.

The chain recombines TRBV27 with TRBJ2-7, with a tentative D call TRBD2 (6 bases). CDR3 size: 16 residues. Germline V gene data show CDR1 as MNHEY and CDR2 as SMNVEV (reference sequence). The ends were cut back, 5 bases at V and 7 bases at J, with 24 bases in the middle. CDR3 coding DNA: TGTGCCAGCAGTCACCCGATTTCGGGTGGGACTTTTGAGCAGTACTTC. Protein: CASSHPISGGTFEQYF.

V gene TRBV9 combines with J gene TRBJ1-4; D remains ambiguous. V was cut by 0 bases and J by 5 bases, with 11 bases left in between. Germline V lookup: CDR1 SGDLS, CDR2 YYNGEE. The CDR3 runs 15 residues. CDR3 region: CASSVEGRLNEKLFF. In DNA form, the CDR3 reads TGTGCCAGCAGCGTAGAGGGCCGCCTGAATGAAAAACTGTTTTTT.

The rearrangement links TRBV29-1 to TRBJ1-3; a possible D gene is TRBD1 (5 bases). V lost 5 bases to trimming and J lost 1 base, with 18 bases between them. The CDR3 loop spans 16 amino acids. Germline lookup yields CDR1 SQVTM and CDR2 ANQGSEA. In nucleotides, the CDR3 is TGCAGCGTTCGCGGGACCCCCGGGGCTTCTGGAAACACCATATATTTT. Translating gives CSVRGTPGASGNTIYF.

The gene calls are TRBV19 and TRBJ1-2; 9 positions agree with TRBD1. The CDR3 spans 13 residues. The V gene end was trimmed by 6 bases and the J gene end by 4 bases; junction bases not matched to a gene: 3. Germline V gene data show CDR1 as LNHDA and CDR2 as SQIVND (reference sequence). As DNA, the CDR3 is TGTGCCAGTAGCGAGGGACAGGGCTATGGCTACACCTTC. Its translation is CASSEGQGYGYTF.

This clone was seen only once. V gene TRBV27 combines with J gene TRBJ2-7; 9 bases are shared with TRBD1. The V gene end was trimmed by 4 bases and the J gene end by 3 bases; junction bases not matched to a gene: 4. Germline-derived CDR1 and CDR2 are MNHEY and SMNVEV (reference sequence). The CDR3 contains 14 residues. CDR3 nucleotides: TGTGCCAGCAGTTCCCGGGACAGGGACTACGAGCAGTACTTC. It is translated as CASSSRDRDYEQYF.

This sequence joins TRBV4-2 and TRBJ2-1; tentative D call: TRBD1 (5 bases). The CDR3 consists of 14 residues. Trimming cost V 4 bases and J 8 bases, with 15 bases left between them. CDR1 is LGHNA and CDR2 is YNFKEQ in the germline V gene. The CDR3, as DNA: TGTGCCAGCAGCCCCCAATCAGGGCCGCATGAGCAGTTCTTC. The encoded protein is CASSPQSGPHEQFF.

The rearrangement links TRBV10-3 to TRBJ2-5; tentatively, D is TRBD1 (5 bases). The CDR3 consists of 16 residues. Germline CDR1 ENHRY, CDR2 SYGVKD. V dropped 0 bases and J dropped 4 bases, with 15 bases sitting between them. The CDR3 here is CAISESVSQGGETQYF. DNA for the CDR3: TGTGCCATCAGTGAGTCGGTCAGCCAGGGTGGAGAGACCCAGTACTTC.

The chain links TRBV29-1 to TRBJ2-1, with a weak D call TRBD1 (6 bases). The CDR3 consists of 14 residues. V lost 3 bases to trimming and J lost 7 bases, with 16 bases between them. Germline assignment: CDR1 SQVTM and CDR2 ANQGSEA. The CDR3 bases are TGCAGCGTTGAGGGGTCAGGGGTTGGAAATGAGCAGTTCTTC. Translating it yields CSVEGSGVGNEQFF.

The chain combines TRBV9 with TRBJ2-2, with TRBD2 as a possible D gene (5 bases). The germline V gene has CDR1 SGDLS and CDR2 YYNGEE. This CDR3 contains 16 residues. Trimming cost V 0 bases and J 6 bases, with 15 bases left between them. This chain's CDR3 is CASSVGPRGLAGELFF. CDR3 sequence (DNA): TGTGCCAGCAGCGTAGGGCCCCGCGGGTTGGCCGGGGAGCTGTTTTTT.

This chain connects TRBV29-1 to TRBJ2-1; maybe TRBD1 (5 bases). CDR1 is SQVTM and CDR2 is ANQGSEA in the germline V gene. V was shortened by 2 bases and J by 6 bases, with 8 bases between the two germline ends. There are 12 residues in the CDR3. The CDR3, as DNA: TGCAGCGTTGAACCAGGGTTCAATGAGCAGTTCTTC. Translated: CSVEPGFNEQFF.

The chain has TRBV13 and TRBJ2-2; D is ambiguous. The CDR3 covers 12 residues. V lost 4 bases and J 7 bases, leaving 7 bases between the germline ends. CDR1 is PRHDT, CDR2 FYEKMQ, per germline (reference sequence). CDR3 loop: CASSSPGGELFF. CDR3 DNA: TGTGCCAGCAGCTCCCCCGGCGGGGAGCTGTTTTTT.

This rearrangement joins TRBV11-2 to TRBJ2-5; D unclear. The germline gives CDR1 SGHAT, CDR2 FQNNGV. V shed 5 bases and J shed 2 bases, with 15 bases lying between them. CDR3 length equals 15 residues. The CDR3 spells CASSRIPQSQETQYF. In DNA form, the CDR3 reads TGTGCCAGCAGCCGAATACCCCAGTCTCAAGAGACCCAGTACTTC.

This chain uses TRBV19 with TRBJ2-7, with D perhaps TRBD2 (6 bases). Between the trimmed V and J ends, which lost 1 base and 5 bases, there was a span of 15 bases. CDR3 length: 15 amino acids. CDR1 is LNHDA, CDR2 SQIVND, per germline (reference sequence). CDR3 DNA sequence: TGTGCCAGTAGTATAGGGCCAGGGAGGTTGGACGAGCAGTACTTC. It translates to CASSIGPGRLDEQYF.

This chain connects TRBV20-1 to TRBJ2-7; possibly TRBD1 for D (5 bases). The CDR3 is 10 residues long. V was pared by 7 bases and J by 2 bases, with 6 bases between. Per germline, CDR1 DFQATT and CDR2 SNEGSKA (reference sequence). CDR3: CSGGPYEQYF. In DNA, the CDR3 is TGCAGTGGGGGCCCCTACGAGCAGTACTTC.

The gene calls are TRBV5-1 and TRBJ2-3; no clear D gene. CDR3 length: 14 residues. With 4 bases removed from V and 1 base from J, the gap between germline ends came to 10 bases. From germline, CDR1 is SGHRS and CDR2 YFSETQ. The CDR3 protein is CASSPSVRTDTQYF. CDR3 bases: TGCGCCAGCAGCCCGAGCGTGCGCACAGATACGCAGTATTTT.

The chain links TRBV7-6 to TRBJ2-2; 12 bases fit TRBD2. The CDR3 extends over 16 amino acids. Per germline, CDR1 SGHVS and CDR2 FNYEAQ. V lost 10 bases and J lost 3; bases outside the gene matches: 9. The CDR3 loop reads CATRLLAGGDTGELFF. The CDR3 nucleotides are TGTGCCACCCGTCTACTAGCGGGAGGCGACACCGGGGAGCTGTTTTTT.

V gene TRBV15 combines with J gene TRBJ2-1; TRBD2 is a possible D gene (6 bases). The V gene's germline CDR1 is LNHNV and CDR2 YYDKDF (reference sequence). The V gene lost 3 bases and the J gene lost 7 bases, with 16 bases spanning the gap. This CDR3 has 15 residues. Here the CDR3 reads CATSSDWTIVNEQFF. In nucleotides, the CDR3 is TGTGCCACCAGCAGCGATTGGACTATCGTAAATGAGCAGTTCTTC.